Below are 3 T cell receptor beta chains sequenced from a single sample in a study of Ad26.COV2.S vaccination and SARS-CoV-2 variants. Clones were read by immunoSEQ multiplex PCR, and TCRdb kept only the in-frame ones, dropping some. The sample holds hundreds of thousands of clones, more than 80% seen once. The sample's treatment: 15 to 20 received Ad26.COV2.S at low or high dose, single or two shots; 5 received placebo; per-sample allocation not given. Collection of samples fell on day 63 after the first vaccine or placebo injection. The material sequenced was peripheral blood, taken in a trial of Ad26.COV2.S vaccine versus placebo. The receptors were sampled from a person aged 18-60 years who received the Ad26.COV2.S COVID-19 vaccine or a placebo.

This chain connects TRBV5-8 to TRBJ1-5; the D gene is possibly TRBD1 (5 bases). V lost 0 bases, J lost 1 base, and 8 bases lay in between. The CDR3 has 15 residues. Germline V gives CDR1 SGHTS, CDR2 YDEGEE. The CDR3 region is CASSLGQKSNQPQHF. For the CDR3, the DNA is TGTGCCAGCAGCTTGGGACAGAAAAGCAATCAGCCCCAGCATTTT.

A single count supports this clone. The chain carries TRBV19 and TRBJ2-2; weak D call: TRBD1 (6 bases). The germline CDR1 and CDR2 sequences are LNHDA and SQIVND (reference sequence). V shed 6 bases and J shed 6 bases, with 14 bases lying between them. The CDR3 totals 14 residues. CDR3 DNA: TGTGCCAGTAGGACAGGCGGGTTGGCCGGGGAGCTGTTTTTT. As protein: CASRTGGLAGELFF.

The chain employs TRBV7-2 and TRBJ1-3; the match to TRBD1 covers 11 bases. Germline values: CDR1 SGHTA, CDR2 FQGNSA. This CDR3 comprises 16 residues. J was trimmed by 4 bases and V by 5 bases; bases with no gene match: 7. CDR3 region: CASSPPGQGVGNTIYF. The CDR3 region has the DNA TGTGCCAGCAGCCCCCCGGGACAGGGGGTAGGAAACACCATATATTTT.